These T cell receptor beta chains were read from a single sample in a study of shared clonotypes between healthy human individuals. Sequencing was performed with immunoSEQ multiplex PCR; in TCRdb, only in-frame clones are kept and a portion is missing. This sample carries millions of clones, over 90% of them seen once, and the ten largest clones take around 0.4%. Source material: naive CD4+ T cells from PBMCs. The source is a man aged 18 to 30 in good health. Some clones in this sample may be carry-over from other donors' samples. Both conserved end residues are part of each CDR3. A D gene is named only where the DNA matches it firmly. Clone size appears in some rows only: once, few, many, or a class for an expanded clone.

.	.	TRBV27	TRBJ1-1	CASSSRLNTEAFF	TGTGCCAGCAGTTCCCGCCTGAACACTGAAGCTTTCTTT
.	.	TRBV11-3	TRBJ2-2	CASSFSGTNTGELFF	TGTGCCAGCAGCTTCAGCGGTACAAACACCGGGGAGCTGTTTTTT
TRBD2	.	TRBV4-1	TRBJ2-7	CASSQGTSVAIYEQYF	TGCGCCAGCAGCCAAGGGACTAGCGTAGCTATCTACGAGCAGTACTTC
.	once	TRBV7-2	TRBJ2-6	CASSLGRSGANVLTF	TGTGCCAGCAGCCTCGGGCGTTCTGGGGCCAACGTCCTGACTTTC
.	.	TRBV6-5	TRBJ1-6	CASSYSPSSPLHF	TGTGCCAGCAGTTACTCCCCCTCTTCACCCCTCCACTTT
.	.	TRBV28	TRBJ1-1	CASRAGHWGTEAFF	TGTGCCAGCAGGGCGGGACACTGGGGCACTGAAGCTTTCTTT
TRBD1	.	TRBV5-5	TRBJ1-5	CASSPTRGQGFQPQHF	TGTGCCAGCAGCCCTACCCGGGGACAGGGCTTTCAGCCCCAGCATTTT
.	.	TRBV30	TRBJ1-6	CAWSMVGQESPLHF	TGTGCCTGGAGTATGGTTGGTCAAGAGTCACCCCTCCACTTT
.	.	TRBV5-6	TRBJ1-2	CASSLYGYTF	TGTGCCAGCAGCTTGTATGGCTACACCTTC
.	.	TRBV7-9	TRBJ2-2	CASSLSGAMTGELFF	TGTGCCAGCAGCCTCTCGGGGGCCATGACCGGGGAGCTGTTTTTT
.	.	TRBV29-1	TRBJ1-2	CSGHREENYGYTF	TGCAGCGGCCACAGGGAGGAAAACTATGGCTACACCTTC
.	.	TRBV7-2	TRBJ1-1	CASSLVSLGSAFF	TGTGCCAGCAGCTTAGTATCTCTGGGGAGCGCTTTCTTT
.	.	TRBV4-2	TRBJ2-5	CASSQLEWLGSETQYF	TGTGCCAGCAGCCAATTGGAGTGGTTGGGCAGCGAGACCCAGTACTTC
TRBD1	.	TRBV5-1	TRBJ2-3	CASSLWGPGQGRSSTDTQYF	TGCGCCAGCAGCCTCTGGGGACCGGGACAGGGGCGATCTAGCACAGATACGCAGTATTTT
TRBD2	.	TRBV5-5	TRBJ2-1	CASSLDGSGRAPFNEQFF	TGTGCCAGCAGCTTGGATGGTAGCGGGAGGGCCCCGTTCAATGAGCAGTTCTTC
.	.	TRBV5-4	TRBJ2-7	CASSLSPPSYEQYF	TGTGCCAGCAGCTTGAGCCCACCCTCCTACGAGCAGTACTTC
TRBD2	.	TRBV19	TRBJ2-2	CASTLLAGVFRTGELFF	TGTGCCAGTACTCTACTAGCGGGAGTTTTCCGAACCGGGGAGCTGTTTTTT
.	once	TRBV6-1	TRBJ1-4	CASSPSATEPEKLFF	TGTGCCAGCAGTCCTTCGGCAACCGAGCCTGAAAAACTGTTTTTT
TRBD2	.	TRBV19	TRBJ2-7	CASSKPGGSYEQYF	TGTGCCAGTAGTAAACCCGGGGGGTCCTACGAGCAGTACTTC
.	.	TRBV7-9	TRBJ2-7	CASSLSTGEQYF	TGTGCCAGCAGCTTATCAACGGGTGAGCAGTACTTC
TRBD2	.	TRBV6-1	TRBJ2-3	CASSERSSSGRVLTDTQYF	TGTGCCAGCAGTGAAAGGTCCTCTAGCGGTCGAGTACTCACAGATACGCAGTATTTT
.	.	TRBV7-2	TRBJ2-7	CASSPQRTYYEQYF	TGTGCCAGCAGCCCCCAGCGGACATACTACGAGCAGTACTTC
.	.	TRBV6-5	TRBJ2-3	CASSFGGGQYF	TGTGCCAGCAGTTTCGGAGGCGGGCAGTATTTT
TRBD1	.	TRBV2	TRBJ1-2	CASRGDRGRGGYTF	TGTGCCAGCAGGGGGGACAGGGGGCGCGGTGGCTACACCTTC
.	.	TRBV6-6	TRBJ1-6	CACRGLSNSPLHF	TGTGCCTGCAGGGGACTTTCTAATTCACCCCTCCACTTT
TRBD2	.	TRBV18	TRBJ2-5	CASSLGLEETQYF	TGTGCCAGCTCACTCGGACTAGAAGAGACCCAGTACTTC
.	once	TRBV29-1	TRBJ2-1	CSADGQYNEQFF	TGCAGCGCTGACGGCCAGTACAATGAGCAGTTCTTC
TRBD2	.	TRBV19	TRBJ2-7	CASSRGGGLAHYEQYF	TGTGCCAGTAGCCGGGGTGGGGGACTAGCGCACTACGAGCAGTACTTC
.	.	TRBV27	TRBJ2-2	CASSRTVGSGELFF	TGTGCCAGCAGTAGGACCGTGGGGAGTGGGGAGCTGTTTTTT
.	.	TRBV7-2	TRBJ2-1	CASSFSASSYNEQFF	TGTGCCAGCAGCTTTAGCGCTAGCTCCTACAATGAGCAGTTCTTC
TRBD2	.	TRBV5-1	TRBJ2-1	CANSFLASGMDNEQFF	TGCGCCAACAGCTTCCTGGCTAGCGGGATGGACAATGAGCAGTTCTTC
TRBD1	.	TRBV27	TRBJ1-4	CASSPRDRAGVRSEKLFF	TGTGCCAGCAGTCCCCGGGACAGGGCGGGAGTTCGGAGTGAAAAACTGTTTTTT
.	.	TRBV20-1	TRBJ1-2	CSALLAGYYTF	TGCAGTGCTCTATTGGCAGGTTACTACACCTTC
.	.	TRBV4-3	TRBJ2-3	CASSPSLMVNRDWADTQYF	TGCGCCAGCAGCCCCAGCCTGATGGTAAACCGGGACTGGGCAGATACGCAGTATTTT
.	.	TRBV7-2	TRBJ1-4	CASSSKVGARGEKLFF	TGTGCCAGCAGCTCAAAAGTGGGGGCTCGGGGTGAAAAACTGTTTTTT
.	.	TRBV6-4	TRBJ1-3	CASRRTADTGNIIYF	TGTGCCAGCAGGAGGACAGCAGACACTGGAAACATCATATATTTT
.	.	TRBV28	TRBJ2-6	CASSSPGAGRSGANVLTF	TGTGCCAGCAGTTCCCCCGGAGCGGGTCGCTCTGGGGCCAACGTCCTGACTTTC
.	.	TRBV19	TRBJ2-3	CASSRSGTSTDTQYF	TGTGCCAGTAGTAGGAGCGGGACATCCACAGATACGCAGTATTTT
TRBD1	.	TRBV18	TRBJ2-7	CASSPRNPGTGDVGSSYEQYF	TGTGCCAGCTCACCACGGAACCCCGGGACAGGGGATGTCGGAAGCTCCTACGAGCAGTACTTC
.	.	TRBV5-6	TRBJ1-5	CASSSLRGNQPQHF	TGTGCCAGCAGTTCCCTCCGCGGCAATCAGCCCCAGCATTTT
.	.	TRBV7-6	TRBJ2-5	CASSSPQGGGETQYF	TGTGCCAGCAGCTCACCGCAGGGGGGGGGAGAGACCCAGTACTTC